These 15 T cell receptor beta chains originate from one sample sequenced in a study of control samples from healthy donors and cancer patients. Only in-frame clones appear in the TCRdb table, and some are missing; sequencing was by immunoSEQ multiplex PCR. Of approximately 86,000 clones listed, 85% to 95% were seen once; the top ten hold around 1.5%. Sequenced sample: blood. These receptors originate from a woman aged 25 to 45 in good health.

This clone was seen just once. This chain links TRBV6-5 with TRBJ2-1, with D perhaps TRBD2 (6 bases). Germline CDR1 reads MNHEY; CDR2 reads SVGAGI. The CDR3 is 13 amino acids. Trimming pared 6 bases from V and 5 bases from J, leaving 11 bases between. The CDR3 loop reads CASRTLAHNEQFF. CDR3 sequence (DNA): TGTGCCAGCAGGACGCTAGCGCACAATGAGCAGTTCTTC.

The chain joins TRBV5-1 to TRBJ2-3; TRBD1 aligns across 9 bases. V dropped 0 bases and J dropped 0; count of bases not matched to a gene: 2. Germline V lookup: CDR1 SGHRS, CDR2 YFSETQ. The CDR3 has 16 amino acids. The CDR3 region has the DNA TGCGCCAGCAGCTTGGGGGACAGGGCGAGCACAGATACGCAGTATTTT. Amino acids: CASSLGDRASTDTQYF. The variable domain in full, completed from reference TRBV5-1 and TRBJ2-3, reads KAGVTQTPRYLIKTRGQQVTLSCSPISGHRSVSWYQQTPGQGLQFLFEYFSETQRNKGNFPGRFSGRQFSNSRSEMNVSTLELGDSALYLCASSLGDRASTDTQYFGPGTRLTVL.

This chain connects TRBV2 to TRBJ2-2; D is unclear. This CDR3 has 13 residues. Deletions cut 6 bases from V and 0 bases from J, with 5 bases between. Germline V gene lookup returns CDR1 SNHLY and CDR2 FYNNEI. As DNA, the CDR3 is TGTGCCAGCAGCCAGACGAACACCGGGGAGCTGTTTTTT. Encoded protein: CASSQTNTGELFF.

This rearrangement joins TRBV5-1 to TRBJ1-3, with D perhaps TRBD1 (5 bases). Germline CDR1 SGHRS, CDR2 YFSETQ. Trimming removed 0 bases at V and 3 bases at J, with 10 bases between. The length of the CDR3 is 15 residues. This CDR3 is CASSLVGAHGNTIYF. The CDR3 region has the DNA TGCGCCAGCAGCTTGGTTGGGGCGCATGGAAACACCATATATTTT.

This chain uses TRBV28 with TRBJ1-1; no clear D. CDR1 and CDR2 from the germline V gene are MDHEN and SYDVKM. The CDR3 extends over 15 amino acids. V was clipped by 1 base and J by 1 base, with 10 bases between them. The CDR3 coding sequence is TGTGCCAGCAGTTTATCCCTCGCGAGGAACACTGAAGCTTTCTTT. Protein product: CASSLSLARNTEAFF. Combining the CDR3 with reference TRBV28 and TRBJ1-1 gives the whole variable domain DVKVTQSSRYLVKRTGEKVFLECVQDMDHENMFWYRQDPGLGLRLIYFSYDVKMKEKGDIPEGYSVSREKKERFSLILESASTNQTSMYLCASSLSLARNTEAFFGQGTRLTVV.

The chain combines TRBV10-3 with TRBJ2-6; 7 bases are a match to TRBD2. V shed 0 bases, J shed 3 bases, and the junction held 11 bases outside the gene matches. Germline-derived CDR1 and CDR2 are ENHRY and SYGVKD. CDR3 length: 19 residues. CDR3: CAISESGVTGGLGANVLTF. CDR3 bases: TGTGCCATCAGTGAGTCGGGAGTCACGGGAGGTCTTGGGGCCAACGTCCTGACTTTC.

CDR3 sequence reads: CASSRSTDTQYF. The DNA of the CDR3 is TGTGCCAGCAGTAGGAGCACAGATACGCAGTATTTT. The chain recombines TRBV9 with TRBJ2-3; no definite D call. This CDR3 spans 12 amino acids. In germline, CDR1 is SGDLS, CDR2 YYNGEE. V lost 5 bases and J 0 bases, leaving 4 bases between the germline ends.

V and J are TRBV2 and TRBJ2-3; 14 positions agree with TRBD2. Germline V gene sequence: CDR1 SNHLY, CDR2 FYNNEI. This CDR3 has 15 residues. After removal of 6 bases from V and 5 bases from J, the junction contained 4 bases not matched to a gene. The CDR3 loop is CASSRGLAGEDTQYF. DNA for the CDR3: TGTGCCAGCAGCAGGGGACTAGCGGGAGAAGATACGCAGTATTTT.

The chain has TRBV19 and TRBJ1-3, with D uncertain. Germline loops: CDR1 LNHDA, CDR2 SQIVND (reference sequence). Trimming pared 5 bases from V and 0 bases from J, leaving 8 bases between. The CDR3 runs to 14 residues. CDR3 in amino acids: CASSEGYSGNTIYF. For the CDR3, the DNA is TGTGCCAGTAGTGAGGGTTACTCTGGAAACACCATATATTTT.

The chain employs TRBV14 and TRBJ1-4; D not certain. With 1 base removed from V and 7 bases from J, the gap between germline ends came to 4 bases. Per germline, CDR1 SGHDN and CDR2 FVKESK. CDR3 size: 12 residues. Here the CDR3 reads CASSQVSEKLFF. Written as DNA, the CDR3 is TGTGCCAGCAGCCAAGTCAGTGAAAAACTGTTTTTT.

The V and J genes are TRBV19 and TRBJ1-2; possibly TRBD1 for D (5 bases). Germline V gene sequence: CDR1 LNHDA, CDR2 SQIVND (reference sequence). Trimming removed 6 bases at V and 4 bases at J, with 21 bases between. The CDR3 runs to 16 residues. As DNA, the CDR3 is TGTGCCAGTAGACCCCTTTTGGCGGGGCCATTCTATGGCTACACCTTC. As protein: CASRPLLAGPFYGYTF.

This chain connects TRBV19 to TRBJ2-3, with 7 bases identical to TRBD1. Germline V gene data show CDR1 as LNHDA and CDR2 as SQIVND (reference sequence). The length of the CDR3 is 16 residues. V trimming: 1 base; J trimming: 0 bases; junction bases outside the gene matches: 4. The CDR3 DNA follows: TGTGCCAGTAGTATAGTCTCGGGACAGAGCACAGATACGCAGTATTTT. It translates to CASSIVSGQSTDTQYF.

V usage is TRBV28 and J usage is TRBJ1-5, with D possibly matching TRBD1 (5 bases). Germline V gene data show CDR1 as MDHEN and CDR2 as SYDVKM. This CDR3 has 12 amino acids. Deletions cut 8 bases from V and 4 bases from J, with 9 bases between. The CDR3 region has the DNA TGTGCCAGCGAACAGGCAAATCAGCCCCAGCATTTT. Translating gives CASEQANQPQHF. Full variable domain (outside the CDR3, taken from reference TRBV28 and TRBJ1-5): DVKVTQSSRYLVKRTGEKVFLECVQDMDHENMFWYRQDPGLGLRLIYFSYDVKMKEKGDIPEGYSVSREKKERFSLILESASTNQTSMYLCASEQANQPQHFGDGTRLSIL.

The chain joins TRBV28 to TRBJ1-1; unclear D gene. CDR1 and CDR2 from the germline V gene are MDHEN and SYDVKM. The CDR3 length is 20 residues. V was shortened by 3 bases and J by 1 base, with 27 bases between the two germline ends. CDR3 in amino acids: CASSFTGADPEVGRNTEAFF. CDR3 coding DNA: TGTGCCAGCAGTTTTACTGGCGCTGACCCCGAAGTAGGCAGGAACACTGAAGCTTTCTTT.

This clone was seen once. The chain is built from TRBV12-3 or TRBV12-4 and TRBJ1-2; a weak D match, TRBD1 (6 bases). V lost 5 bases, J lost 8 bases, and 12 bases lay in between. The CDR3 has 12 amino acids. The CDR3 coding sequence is TGTGCCAGCAGTACCCGGGACACCGGCTACACCTTC. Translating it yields CASSTRDTGYTF.